Each of the 18 T cell receptor beta chains below was sequenced from the same sample in a study of cytomegalovirus exposure and HLA in healthy donors. Measured with immunoSEQ multiplex PCR; TCRdb has only the in-frame clones, and not every one. Here the sample spans about 240,000 clones, approximately 86% being singletons. The specimen was PBMCs. These receptors originate from a woman in her twenties or thirties in good health and CMV-seropositive.

This clone was counted a single time. V gene TRBV7-2 combines with J gene TRBJ1-5, with TRBD1 matching 7 bases. The germline V gene encodes CDR1 SGHTA and CDR2 FQGNSA. Trimming took 3 bases from V and 4 from J; bases not matched to a gene: 6. CDR3 length equals 15 residues. CDR3 DNA: TGTGCCAGCAGCTTCCAGGGGGGATCTAATCAGCCCCAGCATTTT. Protein sequence: CASSFQGGSNQPQHF.

This clone was detected only a few times. CDR3 nucleotide sequence: TGTGCCAGCAGCTTGGCCGGGGCAGGGGGCCGGTACGAGCAGTACTTC. It translates to CASSLAGAGGRYEQYF. This chain links TRBV5-6 with TRBJ2-7, with TRBD1 identical over 8 bases. This CDR3 region has 16 residues. V lost 0 bases and J lost 4; bases outside the gene matches: 9. CDR1 is SGHDT and CDR2 is YYEEEE in the germline V gene.

The CDR3: CASSLLEGDAAAVEQYF. DNA for the CDR3: TGTGCCAGCAGCTTGTTAGAGGGGGACGCCGCCGCGGTCGAGCAGTACTTC. This chain connects TRBV5-6 to TRBJ2-7; a weak D match, TRBD1 (6 bases). Germline assignment: CDR1 SGHDT and CDR2 YYEEEE. The V end lost 1 base, the J end lost 6 bases, and 23 bases lay between the germline ends. The CDR3 extends over 17 amino acids.

The chain joins TRBV15 to TRBJ2-5; 7 nucleotides align to TRBD2. This CDR3 region has 17 residues. Germline V gene lookup returns CDR1 LNHNV and CDR2 YYDKDF (reference sequence). Trimming cost V 0 bases and J 1 base; bases outside gene matches: 8. CDR3 residues: CATSRDLASGLQETQYF. Written as DNA, the CDR3 is TGTGCCACCAGCAGAGATCTTGCTAGCGGCCTCCAAGAGACCCAGTACTTC.

J is TRBJ1-2 and V is TRBV28, with 7 bases identical to TRBD1. The CDR3 length is 14 residues. J was trimmed by 2 bases and V by 1 base; bases with no gene match: 1. Germline assignment: CDR1 MDHEN and CDR2 SYDVKM. CDR3 nucleotides: TGTGCCAGCAGTTTATCAGGGGGGAACTATGGCTACACCTTC. Translated, it gives CASSLSGGNYGYTF.

The rearrangement joins TRBV7-2 to TRBJ2-1; 7 bases fit TRBD1. V gave up 5 bases and J gave up 2 bases; unmatched junction bases: 6. Germline CDR1 reads SGHTA; CDR2 reads FQGNSA. This CDR3 comprises 15 residues. The CDR3 region has the DNA TGTGCCAGCAGCAAACAGGGGTCCCCCTACAATGAGCAGTTCTTC. This codes for CASSKQGSPYNEQFF.

V and J are TRBV11-2 and TRBJ2-5; D not resolved. The V gene's germline CDR1 is SGHAT and CDR2 FQNNGV. Trimming stripped 2 bases from V and 1 base from J, with 8 bases between. The CDR3 spans 14 residues. The CDR3 DNA follows: TGTGCCAGCAGCTTATCCCGCGGCCAAGAGACCCAGTACTTC. As protein: CASSLSRGQETQYF.

This chain uses TRBV11-2 with TRBJ2-3; 7 positions match TRBD1. V lost 7 bases and J lost 6; bases outside the gene matches: 7. Germline V gene lookup returns CDR1 SGHAT and CDR2 FQNNGV. The CDR3 contains 13 residues. CDR3 amino acids: CASTIQGMDTQYF. CDR3 in DNA: TGTGCCAGCACCATACAGGGGATGGATACGCAGTATTTT.

This clone has only one observation. This CDR3 reads CASRSGLGYEQYF. The CDR3 nucleotides are TGTGCCAGCAGGTCGGGACTAGGGTACGAGCAGTACTTC. The chain is built from TRBV6-6 and TRBJ2-7; TRBD2 matches 8 bases. Germline loops: CDR1 MNHNY, CDR2 SVGAGI (reference sequence). Losses at the gene ends were 6 bases for V and 4 bases for J; bases not matched to a gene: 5. The length of the CDR3 is 13 residues.

This sequence joins TRBV10-1 and TRBJ2-7, with D unclear. The germline gives CDR1 WNHNN, CDR2 SYGVQD (reference sequence). The CDR3 is 14 amino acids. V was clipped by 2 bases and J by 5 bases, with 13 bases between them. CDR3 region: CASSEMSDRDEQYF. The DNA for the CDR3 is TGCGCCAGCAGTGAGATGTCCGACCGGGACGAGCAGTACTTC.

This chain connects TRBV11-3 to TRBJ2-7; possible D gene TRBD2, 5 bases. The CDR3 loop spans 17 amino acids. V dropped 7 bases and J dropped 6 bases, with 28 bases sitting between them. CDR1 and CDR2 from the germline V gene are SGHNT and YENEEA. The CDR3 region has the DNA TGTGCCAGCACCATTTCCCCCGGGAAGCGCTTTAAAGGCGAGCAGTACTTC. It specifies CASTISPGKRFKGEQYF.

This clone has only one observation. This chain links TRBV7-9 with TRBJ2-7; 13 bases fit TRBD2. The V and J ends lost 2 bases and 4 bases, in that order; junction bases with no gene match: 5. Germline CDR1 is SEHNR and CDR2 is FQNEAQ (reference sequence). The CDR3 is 16 residues long. CDR3 protein: CASSLRTSGRGYEQYF. DNA of the CDR3: TGTGCCAGCAGCTTAAGGACTAGCGGGAGAGGTTACGAGCAGTACTTC.

The V and J genes are TRBV11-2 and TRBJ1-1; TRBD1 agrees at 7 bases. Germline V CDR1 and CDR2: SGHAT, FQNNGV. With V trimmed by 5 bases and J by 5 bases, 14 bases remained unmatched. This CDR3 comprises 16 residues. CDR3 coding DNA: TGTGCCAGCAGCGGGCGGGGACAGTCAGGCAGGACTGAAGCTTTCTTT. Translation gives CASSGRGQSGRTEAFF.

The chain carries TRBV2 and TRBJ1-1; D might be TRBD1 (6 bases). The CDR3 consists of 15 residues. Per germline, CDR1 SNHLY and CDR2 FYNNEI. Trimming stripped 8 bases from V and 1 base from J, with 17 bases between. The CDR3 DNA reads as TGTGCCAGCGCGGGGGCACTCCCCGGGAACACTGAAGCTTTCTTT. Translation gives CASAGALPGNTEAFF.

This clone was observed once. V usage is TRBV28 and J usage is TRBJ2-2, with 8 bases matching TRBD1. Trimming at V came to 1 base and at J to 5 bases, leaving 9 bases not matched to a gene. Germline-derived CDR1 and CDR2 are MDHEN and SYDVKM. CDR3 length: 17 residues. CDR3 bases: TGTGCCAGCAGTTTATTGGGCAGGGGGCGTGTAACCGGGGAGCTGTTTTTT. Translating gives CASSLLGRGRVTGELFF.

The rearrangement uses TRBV5-1 and TRBJ2-5, with 7 positions matching TRBD1. This CDR3 is built from 15 residues. Germline CDR1 is SGHRS and CDR2 is YFSETQ. The V gene end was trimmed by 2 bases and the J gene end by 1 base; junction bases not matched to a gene: 5. The CDR3 is CASSFSGTAQETQYF. CDR3 in DNA: TGCGCCAGCAGCTTCTCCGGGACAGCCCAAGAGACCCAGTACTTC.

The chain uses TRBV7-8 and TRBJ1-4; D remains unclear. CDR1 is SGHVS and CDR2 is FQNEAQ in the germline V gene. This CDR3 comprises 14 residues. V dropped 1 base and J dropped 8 bases, with 11 bases sitting between them. CDR3 residues: CASSLVSSLEKLFF. The CDR3 DNA reads as TGTGCCAGCAGCTTAGTTTCGTCTTTGGAAAAACTGTTTTTT. Filled out from reference TRBV7-8 and TRBJ1-4, the complete variable domain reads GAGVSQSPRYKVAKRGQDVALRCDPISGHVSLFWYQQALGQGPEFLTYFQNEAQLDKSGLPSDRFFAERPEGSVSTLKIQRTQQEDSAVYLCASSLVSSLEKLFFGSGTQLSVL.

The chain combines TRBV30 with TRBJ1-1; 7 nucleotides line up with TRBD1. Germline V lookup: CDR1 GTSNPN, CDR2 SVGIG (reference sequence). The CDR3 is 13 residues long. Unmatched junction bases numbered 5, after V lost 6 bases and J lost 1 base. The CDR3 nucleotides are TGTGCCTGTATGGGACAGTGGAACACTGAAGCTTTCTTT. Encoded protein: CACMGQWNTEAFF. The full variable domain, its missing parts supplied by reference TRBV30 and TRBJ1-1, is SQTIHQWPATLVQPVGSPLSLECTVEGTSNPNLYWYRQAAGRGLQLLFYSVGIGQISSEVPQNLSASRPQDRQFILSSKKLLLSDSGFYLCACMGQWNTEAFFGQGTRLTVV.